These 11 T cell receptor beta chains originate from one sample sequenced in a study of CD8+CD57+ T cells in acquired aplastic anemia. CDR3 and TCR beta VDJ profiling relied on a genomic DNA template. From the reads, TCRdb called clonotypes with MiXCR, one entry per CDR3 protein. The sample holds 90,000 to 130,000 distinct CDR3 sequences, around 53% seen once. Sequenced material: sorted CD4+, CD8+, or CD8+CD57+ T cells (not recorded which) from PBMCs. These receptors were obtained from a human donor in good health, serving as a control.

This clonotype was seen repeatedly, ten times or more. The chain carries TRBV2 and TRBJ2-7; no definite D call. This CDR3 comprises 11 residues. Trimming cost V 8 bases and J 4 bases, with 9 bases left between them. Looked up from germline, CDR1 is SNHLY and CDR2 is FYNNEI. DNA of the CDR3: TGTGCCAGCCTAGGAAGTTACGAGCAGTACTTC. It translates to CASLGSYEQYF.

The table lists this clonotype with many counts. The chain employs TRBV6-1 and TRBJ1-1; D might be TRBD1 (5 bases). V was shortened by 6 bases and J by 1 base, with 12 bases between the two germline ends. The CDR3 covers 14 residues. CDR1 is MNHNS and CDR2 is SASEGT in the germline V gene. CDR3 bases: TGTGCCAGCAGCCCGACAGAGTCGAACACTGAAGCTTTCTTT. As protein: CASSPTESNTEAFF.

DNA of the CDR3: TGTGCCAGTAGTATGGGCCAGTTGGGAGATTATGGCTACACCTTC. It yields the protein CASSMGQLGDYGYTF. V is TRBV19 and J is TRBJ1-2; D uncertain. The length of the CDR3 is 15 residues. Trimming cost V 3 bases and J 5 bases, with 16 bases left between them. In germline, CDR1 is LNHDA, CDR2 SQIVND (reference sequence).

The chain is built from TRBV20-1 and TRBJ1-3; TRBD1 aligns across 11 bases. The CDR3 is 16 amino acids. Germline V gene data show CDR1 as DFQATT and CDR2 as SNEGSKA (reference sequence). With 1 base clipped from V and 5 bases from J, the junction kept 7 bases outside the gene matches. The CDR3 spells CSARVGGQGGRNTIYF. CDR3 DNA: TGCAGTGCTAGAGTTGGGGGACAGGGGGGAAGAAACACCATATATTTT.

The J gene is TRBJ1-3, the V gene TRBV9; tentatively, D is TRBD1 (5 bases). The CDR3 is 14 amino acids. V was clipped by 7 bases and J by 1 base, with 12 bases between them. Germline V lookup: CDR1 SGDLS, CDR2 YYNGEE. The CDR3 region has the DNA TGTGCCAGCGGCATGGGGGGGTCTGGAAACACCATATATTTT. Translation gives CASGMGGSGNTIYF.

The sample holds a few counts of this clonotype. With a much larger clone just one base away, this may be a read error. The chain employs TRBV20-1 and TRBJ2-5; 7 bases are shared with TRBD2. This CDR3 is built from 13 residues. V dropped 5 bases and J dropped 1; count of bases not matched to a gene: 4. The V gene's germline CDR1 is DFQATT and CDR2 SNEGSKA (reference sequence). In DNA form, the CDR3 reads TGCAGTGCTCTACTAGCGTCCCAAGAGACCCAGTACTTC. Amino acid sequence: CSALLASQETQYF.

This clonotype came up many times. The V and J genes are TRBV25-1 and TRBJ2-7, with D possibly TRBD1 on 6 matching bases. V was shortened by 4 bases and J by 2 bases, with 12 bases between the two germline ends. This CDR3 has 14 amino acids. Germline lookup yields CDR1 MGHDK and CDR2 SYGVNS. This CDR3 reads CASSGQGITYEQYF. DNA of the CDR3: TGTGCCAGCAGTGGGCAGGGGATCACCTACGAGCAGTACTTC.

Concerning this clonotype itself: At one of its ends the junction is not consistent with the germline gene, which may arise from a read error. This rearrangement joins TRBV3-1 to TRBJ1-1, with D unresolved. In germline, CDR1 is LGHDT, CDR2 YNNKEL (reference sequence). The CDR3 contains 13 residues. The CDR3 sequence is CASSAPRNTEASF. CDR3 nucleotide sequence: TGTGCCAGCAGCGCTCCAAGGAACACTGAAGCTTCCTTT. Full variable domain (missing parts from reference TRBV3-1 and TRBJ1-1): DTAVSQTPKYLVTQMGNDKSIKCEQNLGHDTMYWYKQDSKKFLKIMFSYNNKELIINETVPNRFSPKSPDKAHLNLHINSLELGDSAVYFCASSAPRNTEASFGQGTRLTVV.

The gene calls are TRBV25-1 and TRBJ1-1, with 9 positions matching TRBD1. Trimming removed 4 bases from V and 1 base from J; junction bases left unmatched: 4. Germline CDR1 and CDR2: MGHDK and SYGVNS. This CDR3 spans 15 amino acids. The CDR3 reads CASSGGDRENTEAFF. In nucleotides, the CDR3 is TGTGCCAGCAGTGGGGGGGACAGGGAGAACACTGAAGCTTTCTTT.

The V and J genes are TRBV9 and TRBJ1-2; 9 bases are a match to TRBD1. Germline V gene lookup returns CDR1 SGDLS and CDR2 YYNGEE. The trim removed 4 bases at V and 8 bases at J, leaving 12 bases unmatched. CDR3 length: 15 residues. This chain's CDR3 is CASSPKSGTGYGYTF. CDR3 in DNA: TGTGCCAGCAGCCCAAAATCCGGGACAGGGTACGGCTACACCTTC.

V and J are TRBV10-2 and TRBJ2-4, with D tentatively TRBD2 (6 bases). V lost 3 bases, J lost 4 bases, and 13 bases lay in between. This CDR3 spans 15 amino acids. From germline, CDR1 is WSHSY and CDR2 SAAADI. CDR3 amino acids: CASSDLQRVKNIQYF. CDR3 DNA sequence: TGCGCCAGCAGTGATCTCCAGCGGGTAAAAAACATTCAGTACTTC.